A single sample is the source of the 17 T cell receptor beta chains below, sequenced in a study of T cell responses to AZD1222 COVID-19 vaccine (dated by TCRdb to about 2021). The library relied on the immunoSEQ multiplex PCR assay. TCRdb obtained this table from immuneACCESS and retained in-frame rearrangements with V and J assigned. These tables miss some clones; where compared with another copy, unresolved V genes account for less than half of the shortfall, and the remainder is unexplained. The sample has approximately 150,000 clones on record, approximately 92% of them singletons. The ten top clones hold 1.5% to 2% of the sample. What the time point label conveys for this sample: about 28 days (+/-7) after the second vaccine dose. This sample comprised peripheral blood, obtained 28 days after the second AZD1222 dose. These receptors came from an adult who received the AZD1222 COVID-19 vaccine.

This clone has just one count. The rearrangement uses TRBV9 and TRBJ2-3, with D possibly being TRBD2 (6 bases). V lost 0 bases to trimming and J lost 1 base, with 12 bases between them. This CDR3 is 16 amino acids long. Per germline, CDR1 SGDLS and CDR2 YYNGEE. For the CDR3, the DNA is TGTGCCAGCAGCGTAGCGGGACTGGGGGGCACAGATACGCAGTATTTT. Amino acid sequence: CASSVAGLGGTDTQYF.

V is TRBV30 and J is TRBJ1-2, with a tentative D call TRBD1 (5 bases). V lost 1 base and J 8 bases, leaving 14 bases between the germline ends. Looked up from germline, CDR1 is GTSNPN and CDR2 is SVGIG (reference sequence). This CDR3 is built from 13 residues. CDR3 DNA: TGTGCCTGGAGTGCCGGGGGGACGGGGGGCTACACCTTC. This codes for CAWSAGGTGGYTF.

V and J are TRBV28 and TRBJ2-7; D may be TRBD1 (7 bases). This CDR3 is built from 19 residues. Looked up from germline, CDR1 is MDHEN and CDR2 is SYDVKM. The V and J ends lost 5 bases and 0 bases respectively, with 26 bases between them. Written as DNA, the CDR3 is TGTGCCAGCAGTGCCCCCCGGGACAGATCAGCGGGTTACTCCTACGAGCAGTACGTC. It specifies CASSAPRDRSAGYSYEQYV.

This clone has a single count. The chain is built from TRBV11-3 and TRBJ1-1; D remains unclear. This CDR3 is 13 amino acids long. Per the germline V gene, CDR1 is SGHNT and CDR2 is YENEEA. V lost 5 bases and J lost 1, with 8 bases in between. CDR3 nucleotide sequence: TGTGCCAGCAGCCTACATAGGAACACTGAAGCTTTCTTT. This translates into CASSLHRNTEAFF.

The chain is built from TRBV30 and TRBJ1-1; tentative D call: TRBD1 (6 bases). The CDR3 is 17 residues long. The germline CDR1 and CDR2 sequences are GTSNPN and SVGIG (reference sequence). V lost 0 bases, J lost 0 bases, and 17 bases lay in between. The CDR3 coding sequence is TGTGCCTGGAGTGTACCCCTACAGGGTGACTTGAACACTGAAGCTTTCTTT. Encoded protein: CAWSVPLQGDLNTEAFF.

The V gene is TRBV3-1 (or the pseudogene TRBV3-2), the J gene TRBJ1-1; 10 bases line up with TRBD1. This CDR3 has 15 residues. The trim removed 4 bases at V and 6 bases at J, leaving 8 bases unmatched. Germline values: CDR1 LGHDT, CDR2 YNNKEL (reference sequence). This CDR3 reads CASSLVQTGGAEAFF. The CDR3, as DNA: TGTGCCAGCAGCCTCGTTCAGACAGGGGGCGCTGAAGCTTTCTTT.

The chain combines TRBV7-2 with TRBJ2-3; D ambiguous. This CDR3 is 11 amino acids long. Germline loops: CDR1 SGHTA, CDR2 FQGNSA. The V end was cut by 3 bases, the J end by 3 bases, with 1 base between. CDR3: CASSFTDTQYF. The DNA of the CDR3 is TGTGCCAGCAGCTTTACAGATACGCAGTATTTT.

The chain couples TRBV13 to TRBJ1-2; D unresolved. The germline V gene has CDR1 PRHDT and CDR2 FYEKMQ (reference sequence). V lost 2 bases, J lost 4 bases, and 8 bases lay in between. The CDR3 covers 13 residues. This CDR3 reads CASSLYGGYGYTF. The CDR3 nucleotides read TGTGCCAGCAGCTTATACGGCGGCTATGGCTACACCTTC.

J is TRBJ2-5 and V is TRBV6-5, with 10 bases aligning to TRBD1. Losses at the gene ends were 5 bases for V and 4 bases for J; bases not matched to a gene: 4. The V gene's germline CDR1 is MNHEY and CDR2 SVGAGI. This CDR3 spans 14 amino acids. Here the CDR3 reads CASSLTGGGETQYF. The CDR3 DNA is TGTGCCAGCAGTCTGACAGGGGGCGGAGAGACCCAGTACTTC.

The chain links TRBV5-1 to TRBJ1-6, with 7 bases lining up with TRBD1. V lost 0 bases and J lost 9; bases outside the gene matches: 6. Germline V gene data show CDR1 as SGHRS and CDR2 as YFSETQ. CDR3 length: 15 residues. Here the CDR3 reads CASSLADRNLSPLHF. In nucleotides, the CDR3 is TGCGCCAGCAGCTTGGCGGACAGGAACCTTTCACCCCTCCACTTT. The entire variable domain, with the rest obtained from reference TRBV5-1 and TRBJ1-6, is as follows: KAGVTQTPRYLIKTRGQQVTLSCSPISGHRSVSWYQQTPGQGLQFLFEYFSETQRNKGNFPGRFSGRQFSNSRSEMNVSTLELGDSALYLCASSLADRNLSPLHFGNGTRLTVT.

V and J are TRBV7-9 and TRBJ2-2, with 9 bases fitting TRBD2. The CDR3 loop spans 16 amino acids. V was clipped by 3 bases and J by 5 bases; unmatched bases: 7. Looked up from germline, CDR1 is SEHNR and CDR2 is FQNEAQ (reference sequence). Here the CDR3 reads CASSLGPTSGTGELFF. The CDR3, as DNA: TGTGCCAGCAGCTTGGGTCCCACTAGCGGGACCGGGGAGCTGTTTTTT.

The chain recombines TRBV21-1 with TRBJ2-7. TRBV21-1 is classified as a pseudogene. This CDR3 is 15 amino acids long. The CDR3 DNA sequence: TGTGCCAGCAGCAACGGGGCAGGAACTACCTACGAGCAGTACTTC. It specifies CASSNGAGTTYEQYF.

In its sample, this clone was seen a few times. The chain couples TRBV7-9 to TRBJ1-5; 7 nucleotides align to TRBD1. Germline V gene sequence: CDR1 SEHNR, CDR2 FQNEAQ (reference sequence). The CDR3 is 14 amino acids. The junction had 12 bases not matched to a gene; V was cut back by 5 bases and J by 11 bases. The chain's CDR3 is CASSPGQPAATQHF. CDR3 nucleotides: TGTGCCAGCAGCCCGGGACAGCCCGCGGCGACCCAGCATTTT.

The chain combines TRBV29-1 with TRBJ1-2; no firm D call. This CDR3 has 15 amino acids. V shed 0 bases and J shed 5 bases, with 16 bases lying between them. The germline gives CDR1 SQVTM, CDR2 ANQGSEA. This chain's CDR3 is CSVEERGDSWYGYTF. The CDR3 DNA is TGCAGCGTTGAAGAGCGCGGAGACTCTTGGTATGGCTACACCTTC.

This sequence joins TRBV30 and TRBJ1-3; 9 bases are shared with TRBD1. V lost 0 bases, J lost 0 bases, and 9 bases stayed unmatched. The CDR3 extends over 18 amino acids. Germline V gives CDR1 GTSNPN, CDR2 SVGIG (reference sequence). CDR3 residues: CAWSVRGTGRFSGNTIYF. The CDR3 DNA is TGTGCCTGGAGTGTACGCGGGACAGGGCGATTCTCTGGAAACACCATATATTTT.

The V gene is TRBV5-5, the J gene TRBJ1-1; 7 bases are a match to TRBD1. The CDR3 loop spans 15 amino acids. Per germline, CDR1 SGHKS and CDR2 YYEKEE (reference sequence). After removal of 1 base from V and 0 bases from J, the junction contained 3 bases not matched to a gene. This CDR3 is CASSLWGQLNTEAFF. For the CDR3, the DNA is TGTGCCAGCAGCTTGTGGGGACAGCTGAACACTGAAGCTTTCTTT.

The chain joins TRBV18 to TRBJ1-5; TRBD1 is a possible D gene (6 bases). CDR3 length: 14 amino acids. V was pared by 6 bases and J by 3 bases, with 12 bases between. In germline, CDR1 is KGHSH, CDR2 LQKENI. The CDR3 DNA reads TGTGCCAGCTCTCCAACAGGGATCAATCAGCCCCAGCATTTT. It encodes CASSPTGINQPQHF.